These 25 T cell receptor beta chains were all obtained from the same sample, sequenced in a study of shared clonotypes between healthy human individuals. TCRdb's table, derived via immunoSEQ multiplex PCR, lists solely in-frame clones and lacks some. Of 490,000 or so clones detected, roughly 85% appear once; the ten largest clones hold approximately 12%. Sequenced sample: PBMCs. The receptors were gathered from a woman in her thirties or forties in good health. Some clones in this sample may be carry-over from other donors' samples.

This clone was seen a single time. This chain links TRBV14 with TRBJ1-4, with TRBD1 matching 7 bases. The germline gives CDR1 SGHDN, CDR2 FVKESK. The CDR3 consists of 16 residues. V lost 5 bases, J lost 5 bases, and 11 bases stayed unmatched. In nucleotides, the CDR3 is TGTGCCAGCAGCGCGGGACAGCTCGCCGAGAATGAAAAACTGTTTTTT. Translating it yields CASSAGQLAENEKLFF.

Regarding this clone: Other DNA sequences within the sample encode an identical CDR3. This chain uses TRBV30 with TRBJ2-3, with D unclear. The CDR3 length is 12 residues. With 0 bases removed from V and 5 bases from J, the gap between germline ends came to 6 bases. CDR1 and CDR2 (germline): GTSNPN, SVGIG (reference sequence). CDR3 DNA: TGTGCCTGGAGTGTATTCAGAGATACGCAGTATTTT. Translating it yields CAWSVFRDTQYF.

The chain carries TRBV7-8 and TRBJ2-3; the D is unclear. Looked up from germline, CDR1 is SGHVS and CDR2 is FQNEAQ. CDR3 length equals 12 residues. Trimming took off 3 bases at V and 5 bases at J, with 6 bases between the two ends. CDR3 sequence: CASSFSGDTQYF. The CDR3 DNA reads as TGTGCCAGCAGCTTTTCAGGAGATACGCAGTATTTT.

The chain carries TRBV7-6 and TRBJ2-3; D ambiguous. With 5 bases removed from V and 5 bases from J, the gap between germline ends came to 14 bases. The CDR3 covers 14 residues. The germline gives CDR1 SGHVS, CDR2 FNYEAQ. CDR3 loop: CASSLTLIGDTQYF. The CDR3, as DNA: TGTGCCAGCAGCCTTACCCTGATTGGAGATACGCAGTATTTT. Looking up the rest from reference TRBV7-6 and TRBJ2-3 gives the full variable domain: GAGVSQSPRYKVTKRGQDVALRCDPISGHVSLYWYRQALGQGPEFLTYFNYEAQQDKSGLPNDRFSAERPEGSISTLTIQRTEQRDSAMYRCASSLTLIGDTQYFGPGTRLTVL.

V and J are TRBV7-9 and TRBJ1-4; 9 positions agree with TRBD1. V shed 5 bases, J shed 8 bases, and the junction held 12 bases outside the gene matches. The CDR3 runs 16 residues. CDR1 and CDR2 (germline): SEHNR, FQNEAQ (reference sequence). The CDR3 bases are TGTGCCAGCAGCCCAGGGGCGACAGGGGGTGGCGAAAAACTGTTTTTT. It specifies CASSPGATGGGEKLFF.

The J gene is TRBJ1-1, the V gene TRBV15, with a possible D match to TRBD1 (6 bases). The CDR3 extends over 15 amino acids. Trimming took off 3 bases at V and 1 base at J, with 12 bases between the two ends. Germline CDR1 reads LNHNV; CDR2 reads YYDKDF (reference sequence). CDR3 in DNA: TGTGCCACCAGCAGGAGGCCAGGGGAGAACACTGAAGCTTTCTTT. It specifies CATSRRPGENTEAFF. The full variable domain, rest sourced from reference TRBV15 and TRBJ1-1, is DAMVIQNPRYQVTQFGKPVTLSCSQTLNHNVMYWYQQKSSQAPKLLFHYYDKDFNNEADTPDNFQSRRPNTSFCFLDIRSPGLGDTAMYLCATSRRPGENTEAFFGQGTRLTVV.

The chain couples TRBV15 to TRBJ2-7; perhaps TRBD2 as D (5 bases). This CDR3 region has 12 residues. Germline V gives CDR1 LNHNV, CDR2 YYDKDF (reference sequence). Between the trimmed V and J ends, which lost 4 bases and 7 bases, there was a span of 11 bases. Here the CDR3 reads CATSTLRGEQYF. The CDR3 DNA reads as TGTGCCACCAGCACTCTGAGAGGGGAGCAGTACTTC.

The rearrangement uses TRBV18 and TRBJ2-5; 9 bases match TRBD2. CDR1 and CDR2 from the germline V gene are KGHSH and LQKENI. This CDR3 comprises 16 residues. V dropped 3 bases and J dropped 3; count of bases not matched to a gene: 8. The CDR3 is CASSPIAGGPKETQYF. Written as DNA, the CDR3 is TGTGCCAGCTCACCTATCGCGGGAGGGCCCAAAGAGACCCAGTACTTC.

Worth noting for this clone: The sample carries other DNA sequences with the same CDR3. This rearrangement joins TRBV7-2 to TRBJ2-7; TRBD2 aligns across 10 bases. The CDR3 contains 15 residues. Germline-derived CDR1 and CDR2 are SGHTA and FQGNSA. Trimming removed 5 bases from V and 3 bases from J; junction bases left unmatched: 7. The CDR3 region is CASSVSSGSSYEQYF. CDR3 in DNA: TGTGCCAGCAGCGTGTCTAGCGGGAGTAGCTACGAGCAGTACTTC.

The J gene is TRBJ2-1, the V gene TRBV28, with TRBD2 matching over 7 bases. CDR3 length equals 14 residues. V shed 6 bases and J 4 bases; nucleotides not matched to a gene: 6. Germline CDR1 reads MDHEN; CDR2 reads SYDVKM. In DNA form, the CDR3 reads TGTGCCAGCAGAAGCGGGGCGGAATACAATGAGCAGTTCTTC. As protein: CASRSGAEYNEQFF.

Details on this clone: Its ends do not fully match the called genes, so a read error is possible. This sequence joins TRBV7-7 and TRBJ2-3; D not certain. This CDR3 is 14 amino acids long. In germline, CDR1 is SSHAT, CDR2 FNYEAQ (reference sequence). The chain's CDR3 is CASSLVSRTDTQYF. The CDR3 DNA is TGTGCTAGCAGCTTAGTCTCTCGGACAGATACGCAGTATTTT.

This chain connects TRBV13 to TRBJ1-2; 8 nucleotides align to TRBD1. CDR1 and CDR2 (germline): PRHDT, FYEKMQ (reference sequence). The CDR3 runs 12 residues. The V gene end was trimmed by 4 bases and the J gene end by 7 bases; junction bases not matched to a gene: 2. The chain's CDR3 is CASSYRGSGYTF. The CDR3 region has the DNA TGTGCCAGCAGCTACAGGGGGTCTGGCTACACCTTC. Supplemented by reference TRBV13 and TRBJ1-2, the full variable domain reads AAGVIQSPRHLIKEKRETATLKCYPIPRHDTVYWYQQGPGQDPQFLISFYEKMQSDKGSIPDRFSAQQFSDYHSELNMSSLELGDSALYFCASSYRGSGYTFGSGTRLTVV.

This clone showed up just a few times. The chain is built from TRBV14 and TRBJ2-1; 8 nucleotides align to TRBD2. The CDR3 loop spans 16 amino acids. The germline V gene has CDR1 SGHDN and CDR2 FVKESK. Trimming cost V 1 base and J 3 bases; bases outside gene matches: 5. The CDR3: CASSQVWLAGYNEQFF. The CDR3 bases are TGTGCCAGCAGCCAAGTGTGGCTAGCGGGCTACAATGAGCAGTTCTTC.

This rearrangement joins TRBV11-3 to TRBJ2-3; a weak D match, TRBD2 (5 bases). Trimming cost V 1 base and J 4 bases, with 9 bases left between them. Looked up from germline, CDR1 is SGHNT and CDR2 is YENEEA. This CDR3 contains 14 residues. The CDR3 DNA reads TGTGCCAGCAGCTTAGGGGCTAGCCCAGATACGCAGTATTTT. Residues: CASSLGASPDTQYF.

The chain joins TRBV6-6 to TRBJ2-3, with a tentative D call TRBD2 (5 bases). The CDR3 loop spans 14 amino acids. Germline CDR1 is MNHNY and CDR2 is SVGAGI (reference sequence). Trimming removed 6 bases from V and 2 bases from J, with 12 bases in between. This CDR3 is CASSFTRSTDTQYF. The CDR3, as DNA: TGTGCCAGCAGCTTTACTAGATCCACAGATACGCAGTATTTT.

This clone was picked up a small number of times. The chain employs TRBV6-6 and TRBJ1-3; D is perhaps TRBD1 (5 bases). This CDR3 region has 15 residues. The germline V gene encodes CDR1 MNHNY and CDR2 SVGAGI (reference sequence). V lost 0 bases and J lost 4, with 10 bases in between. This CDR3 is CASSYSSDRGNTIYF. The CDR3 DNA sequence: TGTGCCAGCAGTTACTCGAGTGACAGAGGAAACACCATATATTTT.

The chain is built from TRBV7-9 and TRBJ1-2; D gene uncertain. Germline V gene data show CDR1 as SEHNR and CDR2 as FQNEAQ (reference sequence). The V end was cut by 2 bases, the J end by 8 bases, with 21 bases between. This CDR3 contains 16 residues. The CDR3 loop is CASSLPNAGLVNGYTF. In DNA form, the CDR3 reads TGTGCCAGCAGCTTACCGAATGCCGGTTTGGTTAACGGCTACACCTTC.

The chain recombines TRBV7-3 with TRBJ2-3; TRBD1 or TRBD2 may be the D gene (5 bases each). There are 16 residues in the CDR3. Per germline, CDR1 SGHTA and CDR2 FQGTGA. Between the trimmed V and J ends, which lost 5 bases and 1 base, there was a span of 16 bases. The chain's CDR3 is CASSPGTARGTDTQYF. CDR3 nucleotides: TGTGCCAGCAGCCCCGGGACGGCCAGGGGCACAGATACGCAGTATTTT.

The genes are TRBV28 and TRBJ1-2; D ambiguous. The CDR3 has 15 residues. Germline V CDR1 and CDR2: MDHEN, SYDVKM. Trimming took 1 base from V and 4 from J, leaving 13 bases between them. The CDR3 sequence: CASSLSFWGVYGYTF. For the CDR3, the DNA is TGTGCCAGCAGTTTATCCTTCTGGGGAGTCTATGGCTACACCTTC.

The chain recombines TRBV18 with TRBJ2-2; the D gene could be TRBD1 or TRBD2 (5 bases each). There are 17 residues in the CDR3. V was shortened by 2 bases and J by 0 bases, with 13 bases between the two germline ends. CDR1 and CDR2 (germline): KGHSH, LQKENI. CDR3 bases: TGTGCCAGCTCACCAGACTTCGGGACCGCGAACACCGGGGAGCTGTTTTTT. This codes for CASSPDFGTANTGELFF.

This clone appeared a single time. One base separates it from a far larger clone, so it is likely a read error. V usage is TRBV19 and J usage is TRBJ2-3; 12 bases fit TRBD2. The CDR3 consists of 16 residues. Germline-derived CDR1 and CDR2 are LNHDA and SQIVND (reference sequence). The CDR3 region has the DNA TGTGCCAGTAGTAACCCTAGCGGGAGGGTGGCAGATACGCGGTATTTT. This translates into CASSNPSGRVADTRYF.

A remark on this clone: Germline is not matched at one junction end, which may reflect a read error. The J gene is TRBJ1-5, the V gene TRBV15, with 8 bases lining up with TRBD1. Germline V CDR1 and CDR2: LNHNV, YYDKDF (reference sequence). This CDR3 is 14 amino acids long. CDR3 DNA: TGTGCCACCAGCAGAGTGGACAGGGATCAACCCCAGCATTTT. This translates into CATSRVDRDQPQHF.

The chain links TRBV7-2 to TRBJ2-1; TRBD1 might be the D (6 bases). Trimming removed 6 bases at V and 5 bases at J, with 17 bases between. CDR1 and CDR2 (germline): SGHTA, FQGNSA. CDR3 length equals 15 residues. As DNA, the CDR3 is TGTGCCAGCAGTCCTTCCGGGGACACCAACAATGAGCAGTTCTTC. Amino acid sequence: CASSPSGDTNNEQFF. The complete variable domain, with remaining parts taken from reference TRBV7-2 and TRBJ2-1, reads GAGVSQSPSNKVTEKGKDVELRCDPISGHTALYWYRQSLGQGLEFLIYFQGNSAPDKSGLPSDRFSAERTGGSVSTLTIQRTQQEDSAVYLCASSPSGDTNNEQFFGPGTRLTVL.

This rearrangement joins TRBV7-6 to TRBJ1-5; 10 bases fit TRBD1. Per the germline V gene, CDR1 is SGHVS and CDR2 is FNYEAQ. The CDR3 is 16 residues long. The V gene end was trimmed by 5 bases and the J gene end by 2 bases; junction bases not matched to a gene: 6. Here the CDR3 DNA reads TGTGCCAGCAGCCCCGGACAGGGGGTTGGCAATCAGCCCCAGCATTTT. Protein product: CASSPGQGVGNQPQHF.

The chain has TRBV30 and TRBJ2-2, with D perhaps being TRBD1 or TRBD2 (5 bases each). V gave up 5 bases and J gave up 6 bases, with 19 bases separating them. The CDR3 is 15 residues long. CDR1 and CDR2 (germline): GTSNPN, SVGIG (reference sequence). CDR3 DNA sequence: TGTGCCTGGGGTCCCGGGACCAGCGGTGCCGGGGAGCTGTTTTTT. This translates into CAWGPGTSGAGELFF.